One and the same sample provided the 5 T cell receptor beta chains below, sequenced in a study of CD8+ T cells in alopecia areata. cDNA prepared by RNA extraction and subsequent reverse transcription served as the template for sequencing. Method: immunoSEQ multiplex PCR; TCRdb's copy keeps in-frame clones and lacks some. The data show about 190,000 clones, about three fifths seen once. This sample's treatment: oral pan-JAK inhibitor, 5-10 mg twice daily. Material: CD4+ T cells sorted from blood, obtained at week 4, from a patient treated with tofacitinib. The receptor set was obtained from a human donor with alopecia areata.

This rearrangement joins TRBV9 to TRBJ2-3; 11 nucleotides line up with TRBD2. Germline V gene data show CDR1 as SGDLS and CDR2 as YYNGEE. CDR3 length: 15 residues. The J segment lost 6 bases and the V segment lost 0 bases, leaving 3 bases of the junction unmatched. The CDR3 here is CASSVEASGRDTQYF. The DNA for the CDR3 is TGTGCCAGCAGCGTAGAGGCTAGCGGGAGGGATACGCAGTATTTT.

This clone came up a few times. CDR3: CASSPGGQGETQYF. As DNA, the CDR3 is TGTGCCAGCAGCCCAGGGGGCCAGGGAGAGACCCAGTACTTC. This sequence joins TRBV5-4 and TRBJ2-5; 8 bases match TRBD1. This CDR3 contains 14 residues. V trimming: 4 bases; J trimming: 4 bases; junction bases outside the gene matches: 6. Germline CDR1 reads SGHNT; CDR2 reads YYREEE (reference sequence). The complete variable domain, with remaining parts taken from reference TRBV5-4 and TRBJ2-5, reads ETGVTQSPTHLIKTRGQQVTLRCSSQSGHNTVSWYQQALGQGPQFIFQYYREEENGRGNFPPRFSGLQFPNYSSELNVNALELDDSALYLCASSPGGQGETQYFGPGTRLLVL.

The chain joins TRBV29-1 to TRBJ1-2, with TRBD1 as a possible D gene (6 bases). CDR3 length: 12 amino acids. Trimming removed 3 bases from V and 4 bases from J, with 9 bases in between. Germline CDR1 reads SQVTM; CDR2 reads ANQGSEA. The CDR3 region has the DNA TGCAGCGTTGATGGGGGCGGCTATGGCTACACCTTC. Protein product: CSVDGGGYGYTF.

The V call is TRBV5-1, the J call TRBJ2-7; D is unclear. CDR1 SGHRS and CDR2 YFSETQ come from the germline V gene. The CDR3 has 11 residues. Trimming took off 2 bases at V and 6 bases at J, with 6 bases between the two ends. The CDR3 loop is CASSFQTEQYF. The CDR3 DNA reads TGCGCCAGCAGCTTTCAAACCGAGCAGTACTTC.

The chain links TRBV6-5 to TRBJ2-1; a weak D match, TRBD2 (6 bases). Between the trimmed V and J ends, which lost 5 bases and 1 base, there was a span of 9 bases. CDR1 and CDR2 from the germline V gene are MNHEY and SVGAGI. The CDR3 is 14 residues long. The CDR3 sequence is CASSRLVSYNEQFF. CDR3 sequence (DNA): TGTGCCAGCAGTCGACTAGTATCCTACAATGAGCAGTTCTTC.